This entry is about one T cell receptor (beta chain). This entry belongs to a study of blood T cell repertoires in COVID-19. The overall study: Samples came from the United States, Italy and Spain, spanning acute and convalescent COVID-19.

In the original workflow: Reference gene primer amplification gave nucleated cell count estimates. Data came from immunoSEQ multiplex PCR; TCRdb stores just in-frame clones and leaves some out. V and J calls and clone size come straight from that table; D and trimming were deduced from the DNA. Among about 74,000 clones listed, around nine tenths were seen once. CDR1 and CDR2 (germline): WNHNN, SYGVQD (reference sequence). The J segment lost 4 bases and the V segment lost 0 bases, leaving 0 bases of the junction unmatched. The CDR3 consists of 15 residues. The sequenced material came from peripheral blood. The rearrangement uses TRBV10-1 and TRBJ2-7; TRBD2 agrees at 13 bases. This TCR was recovered from a man between 65 and 79 years old with active or convalescent COVID-19. The CDR3 nucleotides read TGCGCCAGCAGTGAGTCGACTAGCGGGAGGTACGAGCAGTACTTC. It codes for CASSESTSGRYEQYF.